These 23 T cell receptor beta chains originate from one sample sequenced in a study of OX40 agonist ivuxolimab in advanced cancers. TCRdb's copy holds only in-frame clones and misses some; the assay was immunoSEQ multiplex PCR. In the table there are 98,000 or so clones, approximately 80% of which are singletons. The sample in question was CD4+ or CD8+ T cells sorted from blood, obtained in a trial of the OX40 agonist ivuxolimab. The receptors here all came from an adult with an advanced solid tumor such as melanoma, head and neck, liver or kidney cancer.

The chain has TRBV6-5 and TRBJ2-2; D call uncertain. This CDR3 has 13 amino acids. V lost 1 base and J 4 bases, leaving 4 bases between the germline ends. Germline-derived CDR1 and CDR2 are MNHEY and SVGAGI. The CDR3 loop is CASSYFSTGELFF. The DNA for the CDR3 is TGTGCCAGCAGTTACTTCTCCACCGGGGAGCTGTTTTTT.

The chain combines TRBV19 with TRBJ1-5; D possibly corresponds to TRBD1 (6 bases). CDR3 length: 17 amino acids. CDR1 is LNHDA, CDR2 SQIVND, per germline (reference sequence). Trimming left V 5 bases short and J 0 bases short, with 17 bases between. CDR3 in amino acids: CASSQDRIPASNQPQHF. CDR3 sequence (DNA): TGTGCCAGTAGTCAGGACAGAATTCCGGCTAGCAATCAGCCCCAGCATTTT.

In its sample, this clone was seen a few times. This sequence joins TRBV11-2 and TRBJ2-7; no firm D call. This CDR3 contains 11 residues. Germline CDR1 is SGHAT and CDR2 is FQNNGV. The V and J ends lost 5 bases and 7 bases respectively, with 9 bases between them. CDR3 DNA: TGTGCCAGCAGCCCACTTCGAGAGCAGTACTTC. Residues: CASSPLREQYF.

This clone was recorded a few times. The rearrangement uses TRBV6-6 and TRBJ1-1, with D possibly being TRBD1 (6 bases). CDR1 is MNHNY and CDR2 is SVGAGI in the germline V gene (reference sequence). The CDR3 spans 15 residues. The V end was cut by 0 bases, the J end by 1 base, with 9 bases between. The CDR3 loop reads CASSYSGQSNTEAFF. Written as DNA, the CDR3 is TGTGCCAGCAGTTACTCGGGACAATCGAACACTGAAGCTTTCTTT.

J is TRBJ2-3 and V is TRBV10-3; D is unresolved. Germline CDR1 ENHRY, CDR2 SYGVKD. Trimming took 10 bases from V and 6 from J, leaving 11 bases between them. The CDR3 length is 11 residues. This CDR3 reads CATRMIDTQYF. The CDR3, as DNA: TGTGCCACCCGGATGATCGATACGCAGTATTTT.

This chain joins TRBV6-1 and TRBJ2-2, with D possibly TRBD1 on 6 matching bases. CDR1 is MNHNS and CDR2 is SASEGT in the germline V gene. The germline V and J ends were trimmed by 2 bases and 5 bases, with 15 bases remaining between them. CDR3 length equals 16 residues. The CDR3 DNA reads TGTGCCAGCAGTGAAAGGGCCAGGGGCCCGACCGGGGAGCTGTTTTTT. Translated, it gives CASSERARGPTGELFF.

In the case of this clone: This same CDR3 is encoded by further DNA sequences in the sample. V usage is TRBV4-3 and J usage is TRBJ1-6, with 9 nucleotides matching TRBD1. Germline values: CDR1 LGHNA, CDR2 YSLEER. There are 14 residues in the CDR3. V lost 5 bases to trimming and J lost 8 bases; unmatched junction nucleotides: 4. The CDR3 is CASSLDRGDSPLHF. The DNA of the CDR3 is TGCGCCAGCAGCTTGGACAGGGGAGATTCACCCCTCCACTTT.

The chain joins TRBV28 to TRBJ2-1; D gene uncertain. The CDR3 length is 11 residues. Trimming removed 5 bases at V and 8 bases at J, with 7 bases between. Germline V gives CDR1 MDHEN, CDR2 SYDVKM. CDR3: CASSPKYEQFF. CDR3 nucleotide sequence: TGTGCCAGCAGTCCAAAGTATGAGCAGTTCTTC.

The chain recombines TRBV6-5 with TRBJ1-1, with 7 bases matching TRBD1. The CDR3 has 16 residues. Trimming cost V 2 bases and J 5 bases; bases outside gene matches: 11. Germline V gene lookup returns CDR1 MNHEY and CDR2 SVGAGI. CDR3 bases: TGTGCCAGCAGTTACCGACAGGGAAAGGGAAGGACTGAAGCTTTCTTT. Amino acids: CASSYRQGKGRTEAFF.

CDR3 amino acids: CASSLDRAETQYF. In DNA form, the CDR3 reads TGTGCCAGCAGTTTGGACAGGGCAGAGACCCAGTACTTC. The V and J genes are TRBV6-6 and TRBJ2-5, with 8 positions matching TRBD1. The CDR3 contains 13 residues. CDR1 MNHNY and CDR2 SVGAGI come from the germline V gene (reference sequence). The trim removed 4 bases at V and 4 bases at J, leaving 2 bases unmatched.

Here the CDR3 DNA reads TGTGCCAGCTCACCGCTGGGCCCGGGAGGGACCTACAATGAGCAGTTCTTC. This translates into CASSPLGPGGTYNEQFF. The rearrangement uses TRBV18 and TRBJ2-1, with 8 bases aligning to TRBD2. Germline V gives CDR1 KGHSH, CDR2 LQKENI. With 3 bases clipped from V and 2 bases from J, the junction kept 9 bases outside the gene matches. There are 17 residues in the CDR3.

V usage is TRBV2 and J usage is TRBJ1-2, with 7 bases fitting TRBD1. The germline V gene encodes CDR1 SNHLY and CDR2 FYNNEI. Trimming took 5 bases from V and 7 from J; bases not matched to a gene: 13. This CDR3 comprises 15 residues. CDR3 sequence reads: CASSPQGSGSGGYTF. CDR3 DNA: TGTGCCAGCAGTCCACAGGGGTCCGGTAGTGGTGGCTACACCTTC. The full variable domain, with the rest looked up from reference TRBV2 and TRBJ1-2, is EPEVTQTPSHQVTQMGQEVILRCVPISNHLYFYWYRQILGQKVEFLVSFYNNEISEKSEIFDDQFSVERPDGSNFTLKIRSTKLEDSAMYFCASSPQGSGSGGYTFGSGTRLTVV.

The gene calls are TRBV28 and TRBJ1-5; D is possibly TRBD1 (5 bases). Germline V gene data show CDR1 as MDHEN and CDR2 as SYDVKM. V was pared by 8 bases and J by 2 bases, with 19 bases between. The CDR3 consists of 16 residues. CDR3 in DNA: TGTGCCAGCTACCCTATGGGCCAGGGTGGCAATCAGCCCCAGCATTTT. It codes for CASYPMGQGGNQPQHF. Full variable domain (outside the CDR3, taken from reference TRBV28 and TRBJ1-5): DVKVTQSSRYLVKRTGEKVFLECVQDMDHENMFWYRQDPGLGLRLIYFSYDVKMKEKGDIPEGYSVSREKKERFSLILESASTNQTSMYLCASYPMGQGGNQPQHFGDGTRLSIL.

The rearrangement joins TRBV7-2 to TRBJ2-7, with a weak D call TRBD2 (6 bases). V gave up 1 base and J gave up 3 bases, with 10 bases separating them. Germline V gives CDR1 SGHTA, CDR2 FQGNSA. CDR3 size: 14 residues. DNA for the CDR3: TGTGCCAGCAGCTTAGGTAGCGGCGGCTACGAGCAGTACTTC. It is translated as CASSLGSGGYEQYF.

The V and J genes are TRBV6-5 and TRBJ1-5, with D perhaps matching TRBD1 (6 bases). CDR1 MNHEY and CDR2 SVGAGI come from the germline V gene. The CDR3 spans 15 residues. The V and J ends lost 5 bases and 1 base respectively, with 12 bases between them. The CDR3 loop reads CASSPVGASNQPQHF. The DNA of the CDR3 is TGTGCCAGCAGTCCCGTGGGGGCGAGCAATCAGCCCCAGCATTTT.

The chain couples TRBV6-5 to TRBJ1-5, with D maybe TRBD1 (5 bases). CDR3 size: 15 residues. Germline V gives CDR1 MNHEY, CDR2 SVGAGI. V lost 2 bases, J lost 6 bases, and 14 bases lay in between. The CDR3 spells CASSYGSGGSQPQHF. CDR3 DNA: TGTGCCAGCAGTTACGGGTCGGGGGGGAGTCAGCCCCAGCATTTT.

This clone was observed a single time. The V gene is TRBV6-1, the J gene TRBJ2-3, with 7 bases matching TRBD2. After removal of 7 bases from V and 3 bases from J, the junction contained 10 bases not matched to a gene. The germline V gene encodes CDR1 MNHNS and CDR2 SASEGT. This CDR3 region has 15 residues. The DNA for the CDR3 is TGTGCCAGCACCGTGAGCGGGGCAGTGACAGATACGCAGTATTTT. It yields the protein CASTVSGAVTDTQYF.

This rearrangement joins TRBV11-3 to TRBJ2-1; TRBD2 agrees at 10 bases. Germline CDR1 and CDR2: SGHNT and YENEEA. V dropped 1 base and J dropped 9; count of bases not matched to a gene: 9. This CDR3 region has 16 residues. CDR3 in amino acids: CASSLGRAGGPSEQFF. CDR3 in DNA: TGTGCCAGCAGCTTAGGCCGAGCGGGAGGGCCGAGTGAGCAGTTCTTC.

CDR3 DNA sequence: TGTGCCAGCAGTGCCAGCGGGGGCAAATCCTACGAGCAGTACTTC. Translation gives CASSASGGKSYEQYF. The V gene is TRBV25-1, the J gene TRBJ2-7, with 8 bases lining up with TRBD2. The CDR3 consists of 15 residues. The ends lost 4 bases at V and 1 base at J; junction bases unmatched: 6. Germline CDR1 reads MGHDK; CDR2 reads SYGVNS.

This clone was recorded only once. V is TRBV4-1 and J is TRBJ2-5, with D possibly matching TRBD1 (6 bases). CDR3 length equals 14 residues. The germline gives CDR1 MGHRA, CDR2 YSYEKL. The germline V and J ends were trimmed by 1 base and 5 bases, with 11 bases remaining between them. Here the CDR3 DNA reads TGCGCCAGCAGCCAAGTGGCAGGGGTGGAGACCCAGTACTTC. It is translated as CASSQVAGVETQYF.

The CDR3 sequence: CASSLGTGGNQPQHF. Here the CDR3 DNA reads TGTGCCAGCAGCTTGGGGACAGGGGGGAATCAGCCCCAGCATTTT. J is TRBJ1-5 and V is TRBV11-2; 11 nucleotides agree with TRBD1. This CDR3 has 15 residues. Looked up from germline, CDR1 is SGHAT and CDR2 is FQNNGV. V lost 3 bases, J lost 4 bases, and 2 bases stayed unmatched.

The V gene is TRBV29-1, the J gene TRBJ1-1; no reliable D call. Germline CDR1 and CDR2: SQVTM and ANQGSEA. The CDR3 has 10 residues. Trimming removed 4 bases at V and 8 bases at J, with 8 bases between. The CDR3 here is CSVVEFEAFF. The DNA of the CDR3 is TGCAGCGTTGTAGAGTTCGAAGCTTTCTTT.

The chain combines TRBV19 with TRBJ2-2; 12 bases agree with TRBD1. J was trimmed by 3 bases and V by 10 bases; bases with no gene match: 18. This CDR3 is 19 amino acids long. Germline assignment: CDR1 LNHDA and CDR2 SQIVND (reference sequence). For the CDR3, the DNA is TGTGCCACCGCGTTCGCGGGACAGGGGGCGAGGGGGGACACCGGGGAGCTGTTTTTT. Its protein is CATAFAGQGARGDTGELFF. Together with reference TRBV19 and TRBJ2-2, the CDR3 gives the full variable domain: DGGITQSPKYLFRKEGQNVTLSCEQNLNHDAMYWYRQDPGQGLRLIYYSQIVNDFQKGDIAEGYSVSREKKESFPLTVTSAQKNPTAFYLCATAFAGQGARGDTGELFFGEGSRLTVL.